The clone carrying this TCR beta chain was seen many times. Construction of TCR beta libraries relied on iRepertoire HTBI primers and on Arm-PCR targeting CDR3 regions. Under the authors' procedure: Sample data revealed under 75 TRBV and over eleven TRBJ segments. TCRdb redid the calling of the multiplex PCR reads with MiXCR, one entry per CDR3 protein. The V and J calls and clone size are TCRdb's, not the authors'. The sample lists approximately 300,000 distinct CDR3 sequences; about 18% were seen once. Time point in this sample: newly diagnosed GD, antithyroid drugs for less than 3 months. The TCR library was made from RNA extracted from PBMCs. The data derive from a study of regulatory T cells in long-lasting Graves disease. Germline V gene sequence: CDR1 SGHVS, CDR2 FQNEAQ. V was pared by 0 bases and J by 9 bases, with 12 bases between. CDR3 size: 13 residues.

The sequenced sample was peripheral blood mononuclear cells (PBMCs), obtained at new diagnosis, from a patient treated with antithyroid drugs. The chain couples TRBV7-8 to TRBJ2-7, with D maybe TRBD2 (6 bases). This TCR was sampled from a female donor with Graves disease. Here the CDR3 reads CASSLAGGRAQYF. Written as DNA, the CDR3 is TGTGCCAGCAGCTTAGCGGGAGGAAGAGCGCAGTACTTC.